The clone carrying this T cell receptor (beta chain) was found many times. What it binds is not known. This CDR3 has 15 residues. The trim removed 4 bases at V and 6 bases at J, leaving 10 bases unmatched. The germline CDR1 and CDR2 sequences are SGHRS and YFSETQ. Healthy Caucasians, and only they, were the donors. This specimen comes from a study of identical twins. TCRdb passed the 5' RACE reads through MiXCR, listing each CDR3 protein once. The table shows a few hundred thousand distinct CDR3 sequences, with under 12% occurring only once. Study observations and caveats: Fewer insertions marked abundant cord blood beta clonotypes; young adult naive trended weakly, memory not at all. Sequences that were beta out-of-frame showed weaker excess twin sharing.

The source of this sequence is a man aged 45-65 years in good health. Sample: memory T cells sorted from blood. The chain uses TRBV5-1 and TRBJ2-3, with 8 bases fitting TRBD1. The CDR3 DNA sequence: TGCGCCAGCAGCCAAGACAGGGGACCCCGGGATACGCAGTATTTT. It translates to CASSQDRGPRDTQYF.